Detailed here is one T cell receptor beta chain. How the authors handled the data: The authors estimated nucleated cell counts from reference gene primer amplification. TCRdb's copy holds only in-frame clones and misses some; the assay was immunoSEQ multiplex PCR. V and J calls plus clone size are reproduced from that table; the DNA served to infer D and trimming. This table holds some 100,000 clones, around 90% found once. The CDR3 loop spans 13 amino acids. The trim removed 9 bases at V and 3 bases at J, leaving 7 bases unmatched. Germline values: CDR1 MDHEN, CDR2 SYDVKM. The data belong to a study of blood T cell repertoires in COVID-19. Study as a whole: Sites across the United States, Italy and Spain contributed samples from acute and convalescent COVID-19. PBMCs, B-cell-depleted T cells, or T cells were the source of the cDNA or gDNA that made up the material.

The receptor was derived from a woman aged 60 to 75 with acute or convalescent COVID-19. The sequenced sample consisted of peripheral blood. The chain is built from TRBV28 and TRBJ2-5; 7 nucleotides agree with TRBD2. CDR3 in amino acids: CASLAVTEETQYF. In DNA, the CDR3 is TGTGCCAGTCTAGCGGTTACCGAAGAGACCCAGTACTTC.